The next 17 T cell receptor beta chains were all read from a single sample in a study of T-cell memory formation after mild COVID-19. Via MiXCR, TCRdb re-called the 5' RACE reads, giving one row per CDR3 protein. The sample includes about 140,000 distinct CDR3 sequences, 11% to 15% seen only once; the top ten take 28%. Specimen: PBMCs or a T cell subset sorted from them (not recorded which). Every receptor here comes from an adult woman who had mild COVID-19 (a few samples of this study predate the infection). Cell type and time point are not known.

This chain uses TRBV13 with TRBJ2-7; 9 bases are a match to TRBD1. This CDR3 region has 14 residues. Trimming removed 5 bases from V and 4 bases from J; junction bases left unmatched: 6. Germline-derived CDR1 and CDR2 are PRHDT and FYEKMQ (reference sequence). For the CDR3, the DNA is TGTGCCAGCAGCGCCTACAGGGGGCCTTACGAGCAGTACTTC. It yields the protein CASSAYRGPYEQYF.

The rearrangement joins TRBV15 to TRBJ1-5; 7 bases fit TRBD1. There are 15 residues in the CDR3. V dropped 1 base and J dropped 3; count of bases not matched to a gene: 3. Germline values: CDR1 LNHNV, CDR2 YYDKDF (reference sequence). CDR3: CATSRGGQINQPQHF. The CDR3 DNA is TGTGCCACCAGCAGAGGGGGACAGATCAATCAGCCCCAGCATTTT.

In this sample, this clonotype turned up many times. The CDR3 DNA is TGTGCCAGCAGTTTTTCCCCGTGGAGGGCTGACAATGAGCAGTTCTTC. It codes for CASSFSPWRADNEQFF. The rearrangement links TRBV12-3 or TRBV12-4 to TRBJ2-1, with D perhaps matching TRBD2 (6 bases). CDR3 size: 16 residues. V shed 3 bases and J shed 5 bases, with 17 bases lying between them.

This chain connects TRBV9 to TRBJ1-2; TRBD1 might be the D (6 bases). Deletions cut 4 bases from V and 3 bases from J, with 16 bases between. CDR3 length: 15 residues. Germline assignment: CDR1 SGDLS and CDR2 YYNGEE. The chain's CDR3 is CASSSRPQGDYGYTF. CDR3 bases: TGTGCCAGCAGCTCCCGCCCACAGGGTGACTATGGCTACACCTTC.

The chain has TRBV18 and TRBJ2-7; TRBD2 aligns across 14 bases. Germline V lookup: CDR1 KGHSH, CDR2 LQKENI. CDR3 length: 15 residues. V lost 0 bases to trimming and J lost 7 bases; unmatched junction nucleotides: 2. The CDR3 loop reads CASSPPTSGGGEQYF. CDR3 in DNA: TGTGCCAGCTCACCACCGACTAGCGGGGGGGGTGAGCAGTACTTC.

This chain uses TRBV28 with TRBJ2-5; 7 positions match TRBD2. J was trimmed by 2 bases and V by 7 bases; bases with no gene match: 10. CDR1 MDHEN and CDR2 SYDVKM come from the germline V gene. The length of the CDR3 is 15 residues. The CDR3 loop is CASNLAEIKQETQYF. In nucleotides, the CDR3 is TGTGCCAGCAACCTAGCGGAGATCAAACAAGAGACCCAGTACTTC.

The chain carries TRBV30 and TRBJ2-3; no clear D gene. The CDR3 loop spans 15 amino acids. V was pared by 3 bases and J by 0 bases, with 13 bases between. In germline, CDR1 is GTSNPN, CDR2 SVGIG (reference sequence). The CDR3 coding sequence is TGTGCCTGGAGCTCGCATCCCCATAGCACAGATACGCAGTATTTT. Its protein is CAWSSHPHSTDTQYF. Based on the CDR3 plus reference TRBV30 and TRBJ2-3, the full variable domain is SQTIHQWPATLVQPVGSPLSLECTVEGTSNPNLYWYRQAAGRGLQLLFYSVGIGQISSEVPQNLSASRPQDRQFILSSKKLLLSDSGFYLCAWSSHPHSTDTQYFGPGTRLTVL.

This chain links TRBV7-9 with TRBJ2-2; D tentatively fits TRBD1 or TRBD2 (5 bases each). CDR3 length: 13 amino acids. Trimming took 7 bases from V and 6 from J, leaving 12 bases between them. Germline V gives CDR1 SEHNR, CDR2 FQNEAQ (reference sequence). The CDR3 region has the DNA TGTGCCAGCATGGGGGAGAGCCCCGGGGAGCTGTTTTTT. As protein: CASMGESPGELFF.

This clonotype showed up just a few times. The chain joins TRBV12-3 or TRBV12-4 to TRBJ1-1, with D uncertain. The CDR3 is made up of 14 amino acids. Trimming took 6 bases from V and 3 from J, leaving 14 bases between them. CDR3 loop: CASRPLTGDTEAFF. CDR3 coding DNA: TGTGCCAGCAGACCTTTGACGGGCGACACTGAAGCTTTCTTT.

The chain uses TRBV20-1 and TRBJ1-1; tentative D call: TRBD1 (6 bases). V was cut by 0 bases and J by 0 bases, with 14 bases left in between. Looked up from germline, CDR1 is DFQATT and CDR2 is SNEGSKA (reference sequence). This CDR3 is built from 16 residues. The CDR3 reads CSARDRGALMNTEAFF. CDR3 bases: TGCAGTGCTAGAGATCGGGGGGCGCTCATGAACACTGAAGCTTTCTTT.

The sample holds many counts of this clonotype. The chain has TRBV20-1 and TRBJ2-1, with 8 positions matching TRBD2. Germline trimming cut 3 bases from V and 10 bases from J; bases unmatched to any gene: 5. The CDR3 runs 12 residues. Germline CDR1 and CDR2: DFQATT and SNEGSKA (reference sequence). This chain's CDR3 is CSARGAGDEQFF. The CDR3 DNA reads as TGCAGTGCTAGGGGAGCGGGAGACGAGCAGTTCTTC.

Only a few counts were recorded for this clonotype. The rearrangement joins TRBV15 to TRBJ1-1; 8 bases map to TRBD1. The germline V gene has CDR1 LNHNV and CDR2 YYDKDF (reference sequence). The CDR3 covers 21 residues. After removal of 0 bases from V and 0 bases from J, the junction contained 18 bases not matched to a gene. This chain's CDR3 is CATSRDLIRRRDRPVNTEAFF. The CDR3 DNA follows: TGTGCCACCAGCAGAGACCTGATCCGCCGTAGGGACAGGCCGGTGAACACTGAAGCTTTCTTT.

The V and J genes are TRBV15 and TRBJ2-7; 8 positions match TRBD1. Germline CDR1 LNHNV, CDR2 YYDKDF (reference sequence). The V segment lost 0 bases and the J segment 0 bases; nucleotides outside the gene matches: 4. The CDR3 has 16 amino acids. The CDR3 sequence is CATSRDWDRSSYEQYF. The CDR3 DNA reads as TGTGCCACCAGCAGAGATTGGGACAGGAGCTCCTACGAGCAGTACTTC. Full variable domain (remainder filled in from reference TRBV15 and TRBJ2-7): DAMVIQNPRYQVTQFGKPVTLSCSQTLNHNVMYWYQQKSSQAPKLLFHYYDKDFNNEADTPDNFQSRRPNTSFCFLDIRSPGLGDTAMYLCATSRDWDRSSYEQYFGPGTRLTVT.

The chain couples TRBV20-1 to TRBJ2-5; D might be TRBD2 (5 bases). Germline V CDR1 and CDR2: DFQATT, SNEGSKA (reference sequence). V was clipped by 0 bases and J by 8 bases, with 16 bases between them. This CDR3 is 14 amino acids long. DNA for the CDR3: TGCAGTGCTAGAGATGGAATGCTAGCTATCACCCAGTACTTC. As protein: CSARDGMLAITQYF.

The chain is built from TRBV7-9 and TRBJ2-5; the match to TRBD2 covers 10 bases. Looked up from germline, CDR1 is SEHNR and CDR2 is FQNEAQ (reference sequence). CDR3 length equals 16 residues. Trimming took 7 bases from V and 1 from J; bases not matched to a gene: 9. In nucleotides, the CDR3 is TGTGCCAGCACTCCGAAGCGGGGGGGGTCCCAAGAGACCCAGTACTTC. It translates to CASTPKRGGSQETQYF.

The chain couples TRBV9 to TRBJ1-1, with no clear D. The CDR3 is 12 amino acids. From germline, CDR1 is SGDLS and CDR2 YYNGEE. The V end lost 4 bases, the J end lost 1 base, and 5 bases lay between the germline ends. The DNA of the CDR3 is TGTGCCAGCAGCTCCTCGAACACTGAAGCTTTCTTT. This encodes CASSSSNTEAFF. The full variable domain, with the rest looked up from reference TRBV9 and TRBJ1-1, is DSGVTQTPKHLITATGQRVTLRCSPRSGDLSVYWYQQSLDQGLQFLIQYYNGEERAKGNILERFSAQQFPDLHSELNLSSLELGDSALYFCASSSSNTEAFFGQGTRLTVV.

This clonotype was seen a few times. This chain joins TRBV19 and TRBJ2-7, with 11 positions matching TRBD2. The germline CDR1 and CDR2 sequences are LNHDA and SQIVND (reference sequence). The V and J ends lost 5 bases and 7 bases, in that order; junction bases with no gene match: 7. The CDR3 covers 14 residues. For the CDR3, the DNA is TGTGCCAGTAGTCCGGGACTAGCGGTTTGGGAGCAGTACTTC. Its protein is CASSPGLAVWEQYF.